This T cell receptor beta chain was sequenced in a study of shared clonotypes between healthy human individuals (dated by TCRdb to the early 2020s). For the wider study: A few men and two women, aged 18 to 49 years, made up the cohort. For each donor, three plates each were used for CD4 naive and CD4 memory, two plates were used for CD8 naive, and one plate was used for CD8 memory. To estimate repertoire size and how much clonotypes are shared between individuals, the study performed deep sequencing of blood TCR repertoires from a few healthy adults. Libraries were prepared and TCR repertoires were sequenced by different laboratories using diverse techniques, in order to increase sequencing depth and limit assay-specific biases. Leukapheresis yielded between about 0.94 and 10 billion PBMCs per donor. Findings and caveats that apply to the study as a whole: Across a handful of donors, around 5% of naive CD4, roughly 3.4% of naive CD8, roughly 2.2% of memory CD4, and 0.4% to 0.45% of memory CD8 clonotypes were shared. Sampling was restricted to blood, and TCR repertoires in tissues likely differ from the TCR repertoires found in blood. Because the study included only a small number of donors, the genetic and exposure-history diversity represented was limited. Naive subsets generally had larger estimated clonotype richness than memory subsets did. Pairwise subsampling led to the expectation that sequencing depth would affect the degree of clonotype sharing among donors. Even with the large sequencing depth, rarefaction of the sorted-subset datasets indicated that sequencing was incomplete. Clonotypes shared by all four sorted-subset donors showed higher generation probabilities than non-shared clonotypes.

TCR CDR3 regions were amplified from genomic DNA by multiplex PCR using the deep immunoSEQ assay. For each cell subset, the extracted genomic DNA was distributed evenly across all wells of several immunoSEQ 96-well plates, and each plate served as one replicate. For sorted subsets, each replicate PCR was loaded with roughly 190 ng genomic DNA, equivalent to approximately 27,000 T cell genomes. Purified libraries were quantified with a Qubit 3.0 fluorometer, sized on a Bioanalyzer 2100, and re-quantified with the KAPA Library Quantification kit. Every immunoSEQ 96-well plate was sequenced on a dedicated single-read 150-cycle Illumina NextSeq 550 flow cell. The authors' analysis ran thus. Because the immunoSEQ output included only junctional sequences and no quality scores, the filtering could not be the same as the filtering used for full-length reads. Sequences were annotated with PyIR, a Python wrapper for IgBLAST v1.9, and V/J genes and CDR3 were assigned using IMGT germline references. Reads with weak V/J assignments (E-value above 1e-6), missing CDR3, stop codons, out-of-frame junctions, or ambiguous translated residues were removed. A V3J clonotype was defined by an identical inferred V gene, J gene, and CDR3 amino acid sequence. Percentage overlap between repertoires was calculated by dividing the number of shared unique clonotypes by the size of the smaller repertoire. Richness of each repertoire was evaluated using RTK rarefaction, the Chao1 estimator, and Recon v2.1 estimates of unobserved clonotypes. For all TCRbeta clonotypes obtained by the gDNA method from a few donors, generation probabilities were computed with OLGA. As stored in TCRdb, this immuneACCESS dataset retains in-frame rearrangements with V and J assigned. A fraction of the clones does not appear; measured against another copy, unresolved V genes explain less than half of the discrepancy, and the remainder lacks a known reason. V and J calls and clone size are as listed in that table; D and trimming were resolved from the DNA. The table for this sample lists roughly 890,000 clones; around 93% of them were counted only once. The ten largest clones represent 24% of the sample.

As concerns this clone: No antigen is known for it. No clone much larger than this one lies a single base away; base qualities are absent.

CD8 naive samples consisted of CD45RO-negative cells that were positively selected for CCR7, yielding a CD45RA+CCR7+ population without TemRA cells. Healthy HIV-negative adults with no recently reported acute infections or vaccinations were included as donors. Every donor was a Caucasian adult residing in Nashville, Tennessee, USA. Blood was collected by leukapheresis, and PBMCs were isolated by Ficoll-Histopaque density gradient centrifugation and then cryopreserved in liquid nitrogen vapor phase. Analytical flow cytometry was used to check the purity and quantity of each magnetically sorted T cell population. Each sorted fraction had its genomic DNA isolated and then quantified by UV absorbance on a Nanodrop 2000c. CDR1 PRHDT and CDR2 FYEKMQ are derived from the germline V gene (reference sequence). The germline ends are 3 bases apart after V is trimmed by 1 base and J by 6 bases. The CDR3, from cysteine to phenylalanine, totals 12 residues. Only the CDR3 region is kept as DNA, spanning 36 bases read in frame from base 1.

The sequenced sample was naive CD8+ T cells sorted from blood. The sample's cell subset or site, from its label and the paper: CD45RA+CCR7+. Recombination connected TRBV13 to TRBJ2-2, with no D gene named confidently. The receptor's source is a man aged 30 to 39 in good health. The DNA sequence is given as TGTGCCAGCAGCTTAGATTCCGGGGAGCTGTTTTTT. Its protein product is CASSLDSGELFF.